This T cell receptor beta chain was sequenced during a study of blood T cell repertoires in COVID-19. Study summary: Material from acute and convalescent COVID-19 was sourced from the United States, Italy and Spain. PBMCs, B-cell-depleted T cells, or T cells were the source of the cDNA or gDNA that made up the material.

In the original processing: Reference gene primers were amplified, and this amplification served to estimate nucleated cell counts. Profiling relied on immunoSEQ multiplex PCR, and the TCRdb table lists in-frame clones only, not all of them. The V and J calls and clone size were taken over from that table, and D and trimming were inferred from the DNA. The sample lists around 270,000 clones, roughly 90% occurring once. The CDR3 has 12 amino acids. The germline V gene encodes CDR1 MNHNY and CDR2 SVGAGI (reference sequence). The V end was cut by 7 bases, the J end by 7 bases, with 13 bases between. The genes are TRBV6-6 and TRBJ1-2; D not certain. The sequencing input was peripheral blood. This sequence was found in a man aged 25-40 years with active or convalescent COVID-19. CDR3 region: CASTFGEGGYTF. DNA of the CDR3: TGTGCCAGCACCTTCGGGGAGGGTGGCTACACCTTC.